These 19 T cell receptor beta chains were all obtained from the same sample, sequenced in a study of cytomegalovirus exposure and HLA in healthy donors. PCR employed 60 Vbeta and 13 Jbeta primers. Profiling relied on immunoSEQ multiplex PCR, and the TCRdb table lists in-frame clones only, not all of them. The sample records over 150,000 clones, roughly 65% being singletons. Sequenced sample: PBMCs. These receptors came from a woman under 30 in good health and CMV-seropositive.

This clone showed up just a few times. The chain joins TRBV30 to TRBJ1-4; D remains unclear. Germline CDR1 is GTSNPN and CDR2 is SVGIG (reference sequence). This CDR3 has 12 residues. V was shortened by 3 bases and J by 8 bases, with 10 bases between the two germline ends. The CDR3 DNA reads TGTGCCTGGAGCTTTTTCGGGGAAAAACTGTTTTTT. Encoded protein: CAWSFFGEKLFF.

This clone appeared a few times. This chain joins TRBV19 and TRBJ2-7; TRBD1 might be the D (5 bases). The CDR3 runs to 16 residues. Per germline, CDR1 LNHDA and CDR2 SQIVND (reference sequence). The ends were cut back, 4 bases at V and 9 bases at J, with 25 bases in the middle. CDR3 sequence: CASSTTLVQPLTGQYF. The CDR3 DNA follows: TGTGCCAGTAGTACCACCTTGGTCCAGCCTCTCACAGGGCAGTACTTC.

The DNA for the CDR3 is TGTGCCAGCAGTTACTCGAAAGGGGTTGGCTACACCTTC. Amino acid sequence: CASSYSKGVGYTF. The chain joins TRBV6-5 to TRBJ1-2, with a tentative D call TRBD1 (5 bases). Trimming stripped 0 bases from V and 7 bases from J, with 9 bases between. The length of the CDR3 is 13 residues. The germline V gene has CDR1 MNHEY and CDR2 SVGAGI.

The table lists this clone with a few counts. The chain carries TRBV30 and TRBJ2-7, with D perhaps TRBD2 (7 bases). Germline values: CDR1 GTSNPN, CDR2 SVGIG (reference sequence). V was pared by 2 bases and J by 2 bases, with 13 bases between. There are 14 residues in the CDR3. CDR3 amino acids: CAWSLRGPAYEQYF. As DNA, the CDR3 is TGTGCCTGGAGTCTGCGGGGGCCGGCCTACGAGCAGTACTTC.

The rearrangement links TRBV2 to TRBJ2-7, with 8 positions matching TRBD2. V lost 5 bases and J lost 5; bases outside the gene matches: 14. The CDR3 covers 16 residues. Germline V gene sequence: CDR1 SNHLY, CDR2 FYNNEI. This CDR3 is CASSIGLLSGSNEQYF. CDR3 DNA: TGTGCCAGCAGTATTGGCCTATTAAGCGGGAGCAACGAGCAGTACTTC.

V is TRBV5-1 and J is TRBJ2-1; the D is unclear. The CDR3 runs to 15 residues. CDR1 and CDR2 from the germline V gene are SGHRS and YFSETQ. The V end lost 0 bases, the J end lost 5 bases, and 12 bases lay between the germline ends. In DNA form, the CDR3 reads TGCGCCAGCAGCTTGGCCTTGGTGGGCGACAATGAGCAGTTCTTC. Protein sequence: CASSLALVGDNEQFF.

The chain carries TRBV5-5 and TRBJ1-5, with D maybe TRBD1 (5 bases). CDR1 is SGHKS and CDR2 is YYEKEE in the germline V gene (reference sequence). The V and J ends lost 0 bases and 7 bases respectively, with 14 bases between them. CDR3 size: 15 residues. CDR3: CASSLGRDEWQPQHF. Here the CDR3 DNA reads TGTGCCAGCAGCTTGGGCAGGGATGAATGGCAGCCCCAGCATTTT.

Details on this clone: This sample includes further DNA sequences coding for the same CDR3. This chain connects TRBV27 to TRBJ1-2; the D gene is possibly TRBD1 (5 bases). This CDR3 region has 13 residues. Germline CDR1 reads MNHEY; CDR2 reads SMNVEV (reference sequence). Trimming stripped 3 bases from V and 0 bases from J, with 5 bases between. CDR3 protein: CASSLTANYGYTF. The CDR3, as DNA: TGTGCCAGCAGTTTGACAGCTAACTATGGCTACACCTTC.

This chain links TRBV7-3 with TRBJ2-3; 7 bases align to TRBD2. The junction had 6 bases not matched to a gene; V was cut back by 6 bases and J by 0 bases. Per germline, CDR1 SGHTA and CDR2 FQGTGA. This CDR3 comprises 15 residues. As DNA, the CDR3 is TGTGCCAGCAGTCCCATTAGCGGGAGCACAGATACGCAGTATTTT. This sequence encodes CASSPISGSTDTQYF.

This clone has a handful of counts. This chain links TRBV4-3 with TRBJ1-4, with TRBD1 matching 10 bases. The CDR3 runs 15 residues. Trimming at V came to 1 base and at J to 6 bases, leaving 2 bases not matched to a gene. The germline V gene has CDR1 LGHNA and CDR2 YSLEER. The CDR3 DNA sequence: TGCGCCAGCAGCCAAGGAGGGACAGGGGATGAAAAACTGTTTTTT. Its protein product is CASSQGGTGDEKLFF.

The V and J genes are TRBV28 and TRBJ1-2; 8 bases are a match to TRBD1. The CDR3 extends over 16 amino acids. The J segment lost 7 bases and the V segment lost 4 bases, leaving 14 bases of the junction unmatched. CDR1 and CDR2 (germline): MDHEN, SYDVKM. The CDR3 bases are TGTGCCAGCAGTTCCCCGACCGGGACAGGCACGGGTGGCTACACCTTC. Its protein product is CASSSPTGTGTGGYTF.

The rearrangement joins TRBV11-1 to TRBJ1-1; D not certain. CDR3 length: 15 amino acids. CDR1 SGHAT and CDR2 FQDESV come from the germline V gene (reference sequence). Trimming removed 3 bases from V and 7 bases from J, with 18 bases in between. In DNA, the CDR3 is TGTGCCAGCAGCTTCCGTCTCGGCAGAGCGGGTGAAGCTTTCTTT. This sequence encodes CASSFRLGRAGEAFF.

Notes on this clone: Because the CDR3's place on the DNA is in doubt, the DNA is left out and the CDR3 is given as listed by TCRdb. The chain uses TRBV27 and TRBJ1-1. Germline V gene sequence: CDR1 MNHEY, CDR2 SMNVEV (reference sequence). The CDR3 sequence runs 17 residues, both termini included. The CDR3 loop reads CASRARQVWERGTEAFF.

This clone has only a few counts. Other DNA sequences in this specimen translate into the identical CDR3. The chain's CDR3 is CASSSLIGVQKNTIYF. The CDR3 region has the DNA TGTGCCAGCAGTTCTCTTATCGGGGTTCAGAAAAACACCATATATTTT. V and J are TRBV6-5 and TRBJ1-3; unclear D gene. CDR3 size: 16 residues. V lost 4 bases to trimming and J lost 6 bases, with 19 bases between them. Germline V gives CDR1 MNHEY, CDR2 SVGAGI.

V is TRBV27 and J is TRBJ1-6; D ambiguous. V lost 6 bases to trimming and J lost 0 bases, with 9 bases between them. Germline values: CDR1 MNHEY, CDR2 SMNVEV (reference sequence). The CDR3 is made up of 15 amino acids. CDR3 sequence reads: CASRRVSSYNSPLHF. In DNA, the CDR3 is TGTGCCAGCAGACGCGTGAGCTCCTATAATTCACCCCTCCACTTT.

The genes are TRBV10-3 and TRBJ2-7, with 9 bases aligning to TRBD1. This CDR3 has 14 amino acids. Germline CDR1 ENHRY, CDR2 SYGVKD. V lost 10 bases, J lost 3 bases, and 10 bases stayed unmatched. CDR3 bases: TGTGCCACCTGGGACAGGGACTATAACTACGAGCAGTACTTC. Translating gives CATWDRDYNYEQYF.

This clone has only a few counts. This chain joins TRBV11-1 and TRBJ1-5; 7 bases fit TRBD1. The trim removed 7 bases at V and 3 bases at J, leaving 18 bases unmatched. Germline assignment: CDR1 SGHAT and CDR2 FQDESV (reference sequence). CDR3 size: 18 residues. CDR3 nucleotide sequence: TGTGCCAGCACCAAGAAGCCCTCCGTCACAGGGGCCAATCAGCCCCAGCATTTT. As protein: CASTKKPSVTGANQPQHF.

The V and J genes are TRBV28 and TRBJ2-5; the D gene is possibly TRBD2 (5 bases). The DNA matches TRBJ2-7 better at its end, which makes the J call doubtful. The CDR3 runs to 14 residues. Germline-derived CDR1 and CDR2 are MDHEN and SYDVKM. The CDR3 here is CASSLSGVGDEQYF. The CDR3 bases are TGTGCCAGCAGCCTCAGCGGAGTTGGCGACGAGCAGTACTTC.

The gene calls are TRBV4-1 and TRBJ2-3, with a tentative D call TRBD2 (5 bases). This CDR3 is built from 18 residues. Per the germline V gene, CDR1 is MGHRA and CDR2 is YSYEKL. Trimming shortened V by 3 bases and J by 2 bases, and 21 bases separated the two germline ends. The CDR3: CASSHPLRRTQDTDTQYF. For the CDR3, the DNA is TGCGCCAGCAGCCACCCCCTGCGGCGGACTCAAGACACAGATACGCAGTATTTT.